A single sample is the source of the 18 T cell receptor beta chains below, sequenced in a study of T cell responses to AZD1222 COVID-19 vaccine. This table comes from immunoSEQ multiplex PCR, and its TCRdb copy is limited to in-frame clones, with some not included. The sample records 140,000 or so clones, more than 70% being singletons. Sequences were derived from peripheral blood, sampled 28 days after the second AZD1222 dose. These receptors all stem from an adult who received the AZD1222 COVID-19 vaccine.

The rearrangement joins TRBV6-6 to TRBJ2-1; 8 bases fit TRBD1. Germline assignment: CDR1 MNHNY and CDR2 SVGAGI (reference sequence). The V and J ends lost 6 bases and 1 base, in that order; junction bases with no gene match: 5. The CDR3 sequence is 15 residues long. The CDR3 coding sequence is TGTGCCAGCAGCCAAAGACAGGGGTCCTACAATGAGCAGTTCTTC. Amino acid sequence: CASSQRQGSYNEQFF.

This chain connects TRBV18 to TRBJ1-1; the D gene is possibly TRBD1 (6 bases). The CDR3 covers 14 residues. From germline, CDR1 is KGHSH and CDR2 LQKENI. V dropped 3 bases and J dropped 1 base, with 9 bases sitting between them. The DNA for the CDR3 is TGTGCCAGCTCACCCAGGGGAGGGAACACTGAAGCTTTCTTT. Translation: CASSPRGGNTEAFF.

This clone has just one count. CDR3 loop: CASSGPGGRGTEAFF. The CDR3 DNA reads TGCGCCAGCAGCGGACCAGGGGGCCGAGGGACTGAAGCTTTCTTT. This rearrangement joins TRBV5-1 to TRBJ1-1; TRBD1 matches 8 bases. Germline CDR1 SGHRS, CDR2 YFSETQ. There are 15 residues in the CDR3. Trimming cost V 4 bases and J 5 bases; bases outside gene matches: 10.

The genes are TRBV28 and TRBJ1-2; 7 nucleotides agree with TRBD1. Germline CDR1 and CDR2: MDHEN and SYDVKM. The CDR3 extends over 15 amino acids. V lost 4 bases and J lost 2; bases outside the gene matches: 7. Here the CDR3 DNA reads TGTGCCAGCAGTTCGGGACAGAGAGCAAACTATGGCTACACCTTC. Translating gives CASSSGQRANYGYTF.

In DNA form, the CDR3 reads TGTGCCAGCAGCAGGGACATCAACCAAGAGACCCAGTACTTC. Residues: CASSRDINQETQYF. V and J are TRBV5-4 and TRBJ2-5; TRBD1 might be the D (6 bases). CDR1 is SGHNT, CDR2 YYREEE, per germline (reference sequence). The CDR3 totals 14 residues. V was pared by 4 bases and J by 0 bases, with 10 bases between.

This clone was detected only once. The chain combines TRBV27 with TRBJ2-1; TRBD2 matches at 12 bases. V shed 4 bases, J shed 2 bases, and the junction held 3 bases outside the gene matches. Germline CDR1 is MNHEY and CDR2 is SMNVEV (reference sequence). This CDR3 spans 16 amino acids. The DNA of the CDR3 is TGTGCCAGCAGTTCCCCTAGCGGGAGGGCCTACAATGAGCAGTTCTTC. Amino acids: CASSSPSGRAYNEQFF.

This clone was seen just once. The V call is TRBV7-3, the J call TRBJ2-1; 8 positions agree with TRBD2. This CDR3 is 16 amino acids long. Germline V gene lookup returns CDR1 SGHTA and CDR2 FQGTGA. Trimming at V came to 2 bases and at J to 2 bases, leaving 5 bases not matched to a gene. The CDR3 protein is CASSLQAGDTYNEQFF. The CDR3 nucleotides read TGTGCCAGCAGCTTACAAGCGGGAGACACCTACAATGAGCAGTTCTTC.

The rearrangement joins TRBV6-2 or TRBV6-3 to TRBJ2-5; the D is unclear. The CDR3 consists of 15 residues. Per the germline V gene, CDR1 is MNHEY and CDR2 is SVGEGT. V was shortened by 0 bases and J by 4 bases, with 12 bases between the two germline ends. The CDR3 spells CASSYSNSNPETQYF. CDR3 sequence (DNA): TGTGCCAGCAGTTACTCGAACTCTAACCCAGAGACCCAGTACTTC.

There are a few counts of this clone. The CDR3 here is CASSSTVYNQPQHF. CDR3 bases: TGTGCCAGCAGTTCGACAGTCTACAATCAGCCCCAGCATTTT. The rearrangement joins TRBV28 to TRBJ1-5; D is perhaps TRBD1 (5 bases). The CDR3 consists of 14 residues. The germline gives CDR1 MDHEN, CDR2 SYDVKM. Trimming left V 4 bases short and J 3 bases short, with 10 bases between.

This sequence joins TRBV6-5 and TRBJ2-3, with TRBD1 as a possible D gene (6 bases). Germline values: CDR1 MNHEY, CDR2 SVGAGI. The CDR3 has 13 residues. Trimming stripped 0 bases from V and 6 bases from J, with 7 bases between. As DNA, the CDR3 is TGTGCCAGCAGTTACTCTCAGGGGGATACGCAGTATTTT. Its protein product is CASSYSQGDTQYF.

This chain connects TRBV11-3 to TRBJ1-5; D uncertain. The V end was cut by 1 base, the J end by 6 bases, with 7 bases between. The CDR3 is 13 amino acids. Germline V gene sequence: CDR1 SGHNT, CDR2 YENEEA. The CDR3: CASSLAPGQPQHF. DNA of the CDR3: TGTGCCAGCAGCTTAGCTCCCGGTCAGCCCCAGCATTTT.

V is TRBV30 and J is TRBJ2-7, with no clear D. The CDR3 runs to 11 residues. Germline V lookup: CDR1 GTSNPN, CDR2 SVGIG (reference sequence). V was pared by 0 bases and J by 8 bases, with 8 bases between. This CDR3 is CAWSVPPQQYF. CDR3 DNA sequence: TGTGCCTGGAGTGTACCCCCTCAGCAGTACTTC.

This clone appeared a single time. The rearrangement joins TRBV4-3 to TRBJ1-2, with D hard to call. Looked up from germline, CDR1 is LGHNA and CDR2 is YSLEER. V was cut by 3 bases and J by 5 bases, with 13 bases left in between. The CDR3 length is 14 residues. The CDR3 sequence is CASSHNSRGYGYTF. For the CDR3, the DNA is TGCGCCAGCAGCCATAATTCACGGGGATATGGCTACACCTTC.

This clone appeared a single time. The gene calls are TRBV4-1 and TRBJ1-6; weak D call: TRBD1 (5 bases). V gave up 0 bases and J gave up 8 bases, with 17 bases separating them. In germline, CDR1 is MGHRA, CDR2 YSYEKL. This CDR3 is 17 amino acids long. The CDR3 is CASSQDGAEAVDSPLHF. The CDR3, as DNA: TGCGCCAGCAGCCAAGATGGGGCGGAAGCTGTGGATTCACCCCTCCACTTT.

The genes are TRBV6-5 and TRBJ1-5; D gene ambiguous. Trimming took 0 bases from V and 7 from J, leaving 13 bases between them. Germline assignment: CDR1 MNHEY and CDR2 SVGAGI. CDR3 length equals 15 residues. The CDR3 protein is CASSYSYSEQQPQHF. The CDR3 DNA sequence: TGTGCCAGCAGTTACTCGTACAGCGAACAACAGCCCCAGCATTTT.

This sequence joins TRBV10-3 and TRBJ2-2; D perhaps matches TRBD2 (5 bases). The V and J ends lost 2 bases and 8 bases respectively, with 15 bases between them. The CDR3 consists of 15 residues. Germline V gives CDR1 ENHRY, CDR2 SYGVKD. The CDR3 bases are TGTGCCATCAGTGAGCCCGCAACTAGAGTGGGGGAGCTGTTTTTT. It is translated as CAISEPATRVGELFF.

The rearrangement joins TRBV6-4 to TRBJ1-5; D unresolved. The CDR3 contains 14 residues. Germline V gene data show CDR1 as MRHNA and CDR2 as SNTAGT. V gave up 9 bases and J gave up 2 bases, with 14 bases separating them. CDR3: CASLPGPGNQPQHF. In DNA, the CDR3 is TGTGCCAGTCTCCCCGGACCGGGCAATCAGCCCCAGCATTTT.

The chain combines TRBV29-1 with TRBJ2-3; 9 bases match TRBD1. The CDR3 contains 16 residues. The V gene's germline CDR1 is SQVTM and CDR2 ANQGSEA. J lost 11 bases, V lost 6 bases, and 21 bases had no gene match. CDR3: CSVNLPGQGPNEGQYF. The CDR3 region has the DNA TGCAGCGTGAATTTGCCCGGACAGGGGCCAAACGAGGGGCAGTATTTT.